These 13 T cell receptor beta chains were all obtained from the same sample, sequenced in a study of T cells after yellow fever vaccination. TCRdb redid the calling of the 5' RACE reads with MiXCR, one entry per CDR3 protein. In the table there are 300,000 to 350,000 distinct CDR3 sequences, about 11% of which are singletons. The sequenced sample was CD4+ T cells sorted from PBMCs, obtained 45 days after the yellow fever booster vaccination. Receptors were obtained from a man aged 18 to 35 who received the YFV17D yellow fever vaccine.

The rearrangement uses TRBV9 and TRBJ1-6, with D possibly matching TRBD1 (6 bases). Germline V gene lookup returns CDR1 SGDLS and CDR2 YYNGEE. Trimming cost V 0 bases and J 0 bases, with 10 bases left between them. The CDR3 has 17 amino acids. The CDR3 DNA sequence: TGTGCCAGCAGCGTAGCGGGACAAAGCTCCTATAATTCACCCCTCCACTTT. This sequence encodes CASSVAGQSSYNSPLHF.

This clonotype occurred many times. The V gene is TRBV12-3 or TRBV12-4, the J gene TRBJ1-4; D possibly corresponds to TRBD1 (5 bases). Trimming left V 6 bases short and J 14 bases short, with 22 bases between. This CDR3 is built from 14 residues. Written as DNA, the CDR3 is TGTGCCAGCAGCTTGGGGGTTGAGTCAGGATGGCTGTTTTTT. As protein: CASSLGVESGWLFF.

This clonotype was recorded a few times. The rearrangement links TRBV6-6 to TRBJ2-5; 12 positions match TRBD2. The junction had 9 bases not matched to a gene; V was cut back by 5 bases and J by 2 bases. The CDR3 runs 17 residues. Germline V CDR1 and CDR2: MNHNY, SVGAGI (reference sequence). The CDR3 loop is CASSTQTSGGRQETQYF. The CDR3 DNA reads as TGTGCCAGCAGTACCCAGACTAGCGGGGGAAGACAAGAGACCCAGTACTTC.

This clonotype was counted a few times. CDR3 DNA sequence: TGTGCCAGCAGCAAAGGAATAGGCACCGGGGAGCTGTTTTTT. This gives the protein CASSKGIGTGELFF. This chain uses TRBV21-1 with TRBJ2-2. TRBV21-1 is an annotated pseudogene. The CDR3 is made up of 14 amino acids.

This clonotype was counted only a few times. V gene TRBV20-1 combines with J gene TRBJ1-3; D ambiguous. Germline V lookup: CDR1 DFQATT, CDR2 SNEGSKA (reference sequence). Deletions cut 1 base from V and 2 bases from J, with 9 bases between. There are 14 residues in the CDR3. The CDR3 DNA follows: TGCAGTGCTAGAGCGGGAGGGCCTGGAAACACCATATATTTT. This encodes CSARAGGPGNTIYF.

This clonotype was seen at least ten times. The chain recombines TRBV4-3 with TRBJ2-2; D not certain. Germline V gives CDR1 LGHNA, CDR2 YSLEER. Trimming stripped 0 bases from V and 5 bases from J, with 7 bases between. The CDR3 totals 14 residues. The DNA for the CDR3 is TGCGCCAGCAGCCAAGAATCCGGGACCGGGGAGCTGTTTTTT. It encodes CASSQESGTGELFF.

This clonotype was recorded a few times. The chain employs TRBV4-1 and TRBJ2-7; no clear D gene. CDR3 size: 15 residues. Germline loops: CDR1 MGHRA, CDR2 YSYEKL. V lost 0 bases and J 3 bases, leaving 12 bases between the germline ends. CDR3 DNA sequence: TGCGCCAGCAGCCAAGATTTAGACGGTGTCTACGAGCAGTACTTC. Amino acid sequence: CASSQDLDGVYEQYF.

This clonotype has more than one count but fewer than ten. The rearrangement links TRBV5-1 to TRBJ1-2; 8 nucleotides match TRBD1. CDR1 and CDR2 from the germline V gene are SGHRS and YFSETQ. V dropped 3 bases and J dropped 8; count of bases not matched to a gene: 12. The CDR3 length is 15 residues. The CDR3 loop reads CASSWTGREGEGYTF. The CDR3 DNA reads as TGCGCCAGCAGCTGGACAGGGCGAGAAGGCGAAGGCTACACCTTC.

This clonotype was recorded at least ten times. This chain links TRBV30 with TRBJ1-6; 9 nucleotides line up with TRBD1. The CDR3 length is 13 residues. V trimming: 5 bases; J trimming: 14 bases; junction bases outside the gene matches: 10. Germline-derived CDR1 and CDR2 are GTSNPN and SVGIG (reference sequence). The CDR3, as DNA: TGTGCCTGGCACCGGGACAGGGCAACGACCCTCCACTTT. Protein sequence: CAWHRDRATTLHF.

This clonotype was observed a handful of times. The chain is built from TRBV7-9 and TRBJ2-6; D is tentatively TRBD1 or TRBD2 (5 bases each). Germline V CDR1 and CDR2: SEHNR, FQNEAQ (reference sequence). The CDR3 is 17 amino acids. Trimming removed 5 bases from V and 0 bases from J, with 14 bases in between. Written as DNA, the CDR3 is TGTGCCAGCAGCCCCCCGACGGGGCACTCTGGGGCCAACGTCCTGACTTTC. Protein: CASSPPTGHSGANVLTF.

The rearrangement links TRBV24-1 to TRBJ2-5; no clear D. CDR3 length: 14 residues. CDR1 KGHDR and CDR2 SFDVKD come from the germline V gene. The germline V and J ends were trimmed by 1 base and 1 base, with 6 bases remaining between them. CDR3 amino acids: CATSDLSSQETQYF. CDR3 sequence (DNA): TGTGCCACCAGTGATTTAAGCAGCCAAGAGACCCAGTACTTC.

V is TRBV12-3 or TRBV12-4 and J is TRBJ1-2, with a possible D match to TRBD1 (5 bases). The V gene lost 8 bases and the J gene lost 8 bases, with 12 bases spanning the gap. The CDR3 totals 11 residues. DNA of the CDR3: TGTGCCAGCGGGTCGGGGGTCGGCTACACCTTC. Translation gives CASGSGVGYTF.

The sample holds many counts of this clonotype. The chain employs TRBV5-1 and TRBJ2-3; D unresolved. There are 15 residues in the CDR3. CDR1 is SGHRS and CDR2 is YFSETQ in the germline V gene. Trimming cost V 4 bases and J 1 base, with 13 bases left between them. This CDR3 reads CASSVSWPRTDTQYF. The DNA for the CDR3 is TGCGCCAGCAGCGTGTCTTGGCCCCGCACAGATACGCAGTATTTT.